This T cell receptor (beta chain) was obtained from a study of T cell responses to AZD1222 COVID-19 vaccine. Study-level points and caveats: Repertoires in all cases were sampled only once the peak T cell response had passed. A mostly white British donor set with more females was recruited, and clonal diversity was possibly underestimated. There were vaccine-associated CD4 TCRs across spike, dominant at 160-218 and 743-854. Receipt of two AZD1222 doses was followed by a rise in Spike-specific TCR breadth and depth.

Clones were sequenced by immunoSEQ multiplex PCR, and TCRdb holds only the in-frame ones, with some missing. The data contain some 130,000 clones, over 85% of them seen just once; the ten biggest clones take up more than 4.5%. CDR1 and CDR2 from the germline V gene are MNHEY and SMNVEV (reference sequence). J lost 4 bases, V lost 3 bases, and 8 bases had no gene match. The CDR3 extends over 15 amino acids. With respect to this clone: Its matching antigen is unknown.

The chain employs TRBV27 and TRBJ2-5; TRBD1 aligns across 7 bases. This specimen was peripheral blood, taken on day 0 of AZD1222 vaccination. This TCR was sampled from an adult in good health. Here the CDR3 reads CASSFGEGARETQYF. The CDR3 DNA is TGTGCCAGCAGTTTCGGAGAGGGGGCGCGAGAGACCCAGTACTTC.